These 11 T cell receptor beta chains came from one sample sequenced in a study of cytotoxic CD8 clonotypes in ibrutinib-treated CLL. Only in-frame clones appear in the TCRdb table, and some are missing; sequencing was by immunoSEQ multiplex PCR. The data hold 150,000 or so clones, with 60% to 85% observed a single time. The source material was PBMCs, sampled after 12 months of ibrutinib treatment. The source is a human donor with chronic lymphocytic leukemia.

This clone was seen only once. The chain uses TRBV7-2 and TRBJ2-7; 11 bases are a match to TRBD1. The CDR3 runs 13 residues. With 5 bases clipped from V and 6 bases from J, the junction kept 3 bases outside the gene matches. Germline V lookup: CDR1 SGHTA, CDR2 FQGNSA. CDR3: CASSQGQGGEQYF. In DNA form, the CDR3 reads TGTGCCAGCAGCCAGGGACAGGGGGGCGAGCAGTACTTC.

This clone came up a few times. The chain recombines TRBV30 with TRBJ1-4; TRBD1 might be the D (6 bases). Per the germline V gene, CDR1 is GTSNPN and CDR2 is SVGIG (reference sequence). This CDR3 has 15 residues. V shed 0 bases and J shed 1 base, with 9 bases lying between them. The CDR3 loop is CAWSVQGGTNEKLFF. The CDR3 DNA follows: TGTGCCTGGAGTGTACAGGGTGGAACTAATGAAAAACTGTTTTTT.

The rearrangement joins TRBV5-1 to TRBJ1-2; 11 bases are shared with TRBD1. CDR1 is SGHRS, CDR2 YFSETQ, per germline. The CDR3 extends over 13 amino acids. V was pared by 4 bases and J by 9 bases, with 5 bases of the junction left unmatched. CDR3 in amino acids: CASSLGQGDSYTF. The CDR3 DNA reads as TGCGCCAGCAGCCTGGGACAGGGGGACAGCTACACCTTC.

The chain links TRBV11-2 to TRBJ2-7; TRBD2 aligns across 9 bases. Germline CDR1 and CDR2: SGHAT and FQNNGV. V was pared by 4 bases and J by 4 bases, with 8 bases of the junction left unmatched. The CDR3 runs 15 residues. The CDR3 reads CASSSPGLAVYEQYF. In DNA form, the CDR3 reads TGTGCCAGCAGCTCTCCGGGACTAGCAGTTTACGAGCAGTACTTC.

This clone was counted once. The V gene is TRBV9, the J gene TRBJ2-2; 7 nucleotides line up with TRBD2. The V gene's germline CDR1 is SGDLS and CDR2 YYNGEE. V was clipped by 4 bases and J by 3 bases; unmatched bases: 12. The CDR3 contains 17 residues. This chain's CDR3 is CASSSGAGVVDTGELFF. DNA for the CDR3: TGTGCCAGCAGCTCTGGGGCGGGGGTAGTGGACACCGGGGAGCTGTTTTTT.

This clone is a singleton in its sample. The gene calls are TRBV5-1 and TRBJ2-1; 13 nucleotides match TRBD2. The CDR3 has 15 residues. The V gene's germline CDR1 is SGHRS and CDR2 YFSETQ. The junction had 7 bases not matched to a gene; V was cut back by 4 bases and J by 9 bases. CDR3 nucleotides: TGCGCCAGCAGCATAACTAGCGGGAGGGCCGCTGAGCAGTTCTTC. Its translation: CASSITSGRAAEQFF.

V usage is TRBV28 and J usage is TRBJ2-2; D is undetermined. Trimming took off 2 bases at V and 5 bases at J, with 9 bases between the two ends. The CDR3 has 14 residues. CDR1 is MDHEN, CDR2 SYDVKM, per germline. CDR3 region: CASSLGWGTGELFF. Written as DNA, the CDR3 is TGTGCCAGCAGTTTAGGGTGGGGTACCGGGGAGCTGTTTTTT.

The chain carries TRBV15 and TRBJ2-7, with 11 bases aligning to TRBD2. Trimming cost V 5 bases and J 3 bases; bases outside gene matches: 6. Germline CDR1 is LNHNV and CDR2 is YYDKDF (reference sequence). This CDR3 has 15 residues. CDR3 nucleotide sequence: TGTGCCACCAGCGCGCTCGGGACTAGCGGCTACGAGCAGTACTTC. Translation gives CATSALGTSGYEQYF.

The chain combines TRBV18 with TRBJ1-3, with TRBD1 as a possible D gene (5 bases). The CDR3 contains 16 residues. Trimming pared 6 bases from V and 0 bases from J, leaving 15 bases between. Germline V gene lookup returns CDR1 KGHSH and CDR2 LQKENI. The CDR3, as DNA: TGTGCCAGCTCGCCAAGGGAAAGGGGCTCTGGAAACACCATATATTTT. Translating it yields CASSPRERGSGNTIYF.

V is TRBV28 and J is TRBJ1-2; no reliable D call. CDR1 is MDHEN, CDR2 SYDVKM, per germline. This CDR3 is 16 amino acids long. The V end lost 6 bases, the J end lost 4 bases, and 21 bases lay between the germline ends. The CDR3 nucleotides are TGTGCCAGCAGACTTGGTGGGTCCGGTGGTGGCTATGGCTACACCTTC. It is translated as CASRLGGSGGGYGYTF.

The J gene is TRBJ2-3, the V gene TRBV9, with D unresolved. Trimming removed 0 bases at V and 1 base at J, with 9 bases between. CDR1 is SGDLS and CDR2 is YYNGEE in the germline V gene. This CDR3 is 15 amino acids long. CDR3 DNA: TGTGCCAGCAGCGTAGTTGGCGGAGGCACAGATACGCAGTATTTT. Protein product: CASSVVGGGTDTQYF.